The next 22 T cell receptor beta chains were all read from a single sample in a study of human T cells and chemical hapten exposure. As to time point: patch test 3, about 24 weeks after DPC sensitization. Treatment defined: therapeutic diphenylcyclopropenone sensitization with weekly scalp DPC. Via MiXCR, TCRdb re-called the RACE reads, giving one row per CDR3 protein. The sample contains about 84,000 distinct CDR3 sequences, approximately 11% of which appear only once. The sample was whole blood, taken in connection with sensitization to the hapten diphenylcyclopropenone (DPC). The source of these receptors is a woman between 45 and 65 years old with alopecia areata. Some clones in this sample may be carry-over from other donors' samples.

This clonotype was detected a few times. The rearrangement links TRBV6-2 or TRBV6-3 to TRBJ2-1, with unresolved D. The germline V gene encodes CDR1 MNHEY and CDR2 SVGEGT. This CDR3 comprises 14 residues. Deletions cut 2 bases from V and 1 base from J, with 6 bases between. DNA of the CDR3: TGTGCCAGCAGTTACGGCGGTTCCTACAATGAGCAGTTCTTC. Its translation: CASSYGGSYNEQFF.

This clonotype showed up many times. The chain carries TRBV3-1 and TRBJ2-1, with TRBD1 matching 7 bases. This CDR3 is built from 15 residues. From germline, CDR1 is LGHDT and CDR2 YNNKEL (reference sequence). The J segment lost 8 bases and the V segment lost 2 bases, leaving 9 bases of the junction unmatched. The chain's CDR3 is CASSQLVVGGDEQFF. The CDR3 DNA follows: TGTGCCAGCAGCCAATTGGTAGTAGGGGGCGATGAGCAGTTCTTC.

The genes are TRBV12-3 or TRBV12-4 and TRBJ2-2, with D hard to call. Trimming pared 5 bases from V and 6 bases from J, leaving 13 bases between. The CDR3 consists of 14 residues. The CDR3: CASSLHGPAGELFF. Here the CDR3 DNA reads TGTGCCAGCAGTCTTCACGGCCCTGCCGGGGAGCTGTTTTTT.

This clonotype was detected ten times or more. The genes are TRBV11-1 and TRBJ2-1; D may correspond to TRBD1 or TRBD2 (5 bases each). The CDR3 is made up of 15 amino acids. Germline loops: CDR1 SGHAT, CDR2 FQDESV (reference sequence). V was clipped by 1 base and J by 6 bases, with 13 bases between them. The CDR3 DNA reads TGTGCCAGCAGCTTAGAGGGACCGCCCGGCAATGAGCAGTTCTTC. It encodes CASSLEGPPGNEQFF.

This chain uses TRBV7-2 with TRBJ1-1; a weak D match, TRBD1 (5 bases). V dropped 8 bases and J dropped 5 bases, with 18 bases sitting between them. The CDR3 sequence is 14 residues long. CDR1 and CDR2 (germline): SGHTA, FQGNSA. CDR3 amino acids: CASSAGQGMTEAFF. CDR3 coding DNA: TGTGCCAGCTCAGCGGGGCAGGGTATGACTGAAGCTTTCTTT.

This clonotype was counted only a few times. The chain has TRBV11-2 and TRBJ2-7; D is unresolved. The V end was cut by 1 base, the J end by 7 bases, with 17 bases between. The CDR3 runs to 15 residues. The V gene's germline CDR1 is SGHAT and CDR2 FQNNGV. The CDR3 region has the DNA TGTGCCAGCAGCTTAGGGCAAAACGACGTGGGGGAGCAGTACTTC. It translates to CASSLGQNDVGEQYF.

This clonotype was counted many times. CDR3 bases: TGTGCCAGCAGCCAACTGGGTTTGCAGGGAACTCTCTCTGGGGCCAACGTCCTGACTTTC. Its translation: CASSQLGLQGTLSGANVLTF. The chain links TRBV3-1 to TRBJ2-6, with a tentative D call TRBD1 (5 bases). The CDR3 runs to 20 residues. Germline lookup yields CDR1 LGHDT and CDR2 YNNKEL (reference sequence). Trimming left V 2 bases short and J 0 bases short, with 20 bases between.

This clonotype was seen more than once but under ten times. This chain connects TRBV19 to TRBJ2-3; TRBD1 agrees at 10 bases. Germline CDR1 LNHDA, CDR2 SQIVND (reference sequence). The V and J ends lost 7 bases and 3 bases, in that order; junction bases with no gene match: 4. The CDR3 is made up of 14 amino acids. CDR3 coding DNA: TGTGCCAGTACCCAGGGACAGGGGACAGATACGCAGTATTTT. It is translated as CASTQGQGTDTQYF.

DNA of the CDR3: TGTGCCAGCAGCCAAAGGAGGCTAGCGGGAGTAAATGAGCAGTTCTTC. This encodes CASSQRRLAGVNEQFF. The chain couples TRBV14 to TRBJ2-1; the match to TRBD2 covers 10 bases. The V gene's germline CDR1 is SGHDN and CDR2 FVKESK. The CDR3 covers 16 residues. V shed 2 bases and J 7 bases; nucleotides not matched to a gene: 8.

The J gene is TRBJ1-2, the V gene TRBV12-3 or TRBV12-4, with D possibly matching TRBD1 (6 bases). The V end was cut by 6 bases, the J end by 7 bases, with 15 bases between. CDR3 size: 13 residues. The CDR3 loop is CASSLGGPFGYTF. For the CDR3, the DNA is TGTGCCAGCAGCCTCGGGGGCCCCTTTGGCTACACCTTC.

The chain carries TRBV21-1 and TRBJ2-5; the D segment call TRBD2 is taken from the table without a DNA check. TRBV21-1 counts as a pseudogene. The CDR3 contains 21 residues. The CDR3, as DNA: TGTGCCAGCAGCAAAGGAGGGACGGAGACTAGCGGGTTGCCCTCGAGGGAGACCCAGTACTTC. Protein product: CASSKGGTETSGLPSRETQYF.

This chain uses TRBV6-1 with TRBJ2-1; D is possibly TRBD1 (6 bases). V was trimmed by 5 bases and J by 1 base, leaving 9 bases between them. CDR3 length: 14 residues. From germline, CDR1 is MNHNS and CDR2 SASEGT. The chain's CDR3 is CASSTDRSYNEQFF. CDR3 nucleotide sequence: TGTGCCAGCAGTACGGACAGATCCTACAATGAGCAGTTCTTC.

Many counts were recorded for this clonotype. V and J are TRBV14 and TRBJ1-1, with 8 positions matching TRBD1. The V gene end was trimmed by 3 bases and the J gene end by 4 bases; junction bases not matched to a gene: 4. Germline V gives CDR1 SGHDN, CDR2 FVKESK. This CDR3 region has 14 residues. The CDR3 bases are TGTGCCAGCAGCCACGGCACAGGGGGCACTGAAGCTTTCTTT. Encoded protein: CASSHGTGGTEAFF.

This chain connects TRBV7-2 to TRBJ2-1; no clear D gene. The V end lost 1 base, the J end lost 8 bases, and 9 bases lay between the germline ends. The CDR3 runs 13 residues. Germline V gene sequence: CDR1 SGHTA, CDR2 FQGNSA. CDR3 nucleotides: TGTGCCAGCAGCTTAGTGCGATTGGATGAGCAGTTCTTC. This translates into CASSLVRLDEQFF.

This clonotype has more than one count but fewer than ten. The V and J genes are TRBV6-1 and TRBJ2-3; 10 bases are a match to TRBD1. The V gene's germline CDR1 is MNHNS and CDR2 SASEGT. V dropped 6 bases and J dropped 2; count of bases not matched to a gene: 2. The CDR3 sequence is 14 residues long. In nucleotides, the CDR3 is TGTGCCAGCAGGGACAGGGGGATCACAGATACGCAGTATTTT. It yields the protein CASRDRGITDTQYF.

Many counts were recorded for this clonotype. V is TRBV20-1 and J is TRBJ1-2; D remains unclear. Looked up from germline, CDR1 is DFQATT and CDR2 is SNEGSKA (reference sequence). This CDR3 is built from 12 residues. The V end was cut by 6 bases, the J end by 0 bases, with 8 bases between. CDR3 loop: CSARTANYGYTF. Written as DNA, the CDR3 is TGCAGTGCGAGAACAGCTAACTATGGCTACACCTTC.

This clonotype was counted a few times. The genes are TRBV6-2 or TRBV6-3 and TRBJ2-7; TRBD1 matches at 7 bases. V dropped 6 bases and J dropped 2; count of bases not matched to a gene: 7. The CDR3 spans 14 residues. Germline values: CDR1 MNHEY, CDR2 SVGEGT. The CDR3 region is CASSRQGSAYEQYF. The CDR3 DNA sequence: TGTGCCAGCAGCCGACAGGGTTCTGCCTACGAGCAGTACTTC.

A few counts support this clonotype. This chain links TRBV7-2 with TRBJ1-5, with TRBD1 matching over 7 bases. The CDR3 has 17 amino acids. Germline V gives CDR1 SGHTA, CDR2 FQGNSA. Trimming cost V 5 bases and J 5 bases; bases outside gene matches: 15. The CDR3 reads CASSPWTGDSFHQPQHF. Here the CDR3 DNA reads TGTGCCAGCAGCCCCTGGACGGGGGACAGCTTTCATCAGCCCCAGCATTTT.

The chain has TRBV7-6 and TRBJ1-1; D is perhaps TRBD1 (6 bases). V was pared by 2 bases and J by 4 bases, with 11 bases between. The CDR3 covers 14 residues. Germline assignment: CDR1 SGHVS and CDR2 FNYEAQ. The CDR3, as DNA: TGTGCCAGCAGCTTAAACCAGGGGAGCACTGAAGCTTTCTTT. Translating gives CASSLNQGSTEAFF.

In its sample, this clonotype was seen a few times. The CDR3 reads CASSGGTKGTQYF. CDR3 bases: TGTGCCAGCAGCGGGGGGACCAAGGGGACCCAGTACTTC. V usage is TRBV7-2 and J usage is TRBJ2-5, with D possibly matching TRBD2 (6 bases). Germline CDR1 SGHTA, CDR2 FQGNSA. This CDR3 has 13 residues. Trimming stripped 5 bases from V and 7 bases from J, with 14 bases between.

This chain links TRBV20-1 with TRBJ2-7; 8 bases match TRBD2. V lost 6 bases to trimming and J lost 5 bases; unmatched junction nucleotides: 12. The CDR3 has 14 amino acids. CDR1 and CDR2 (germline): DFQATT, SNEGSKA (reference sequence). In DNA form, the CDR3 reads TGCAGTGCGGGATTAGCGGGAACGGGGAACGAGCAGTACTTC. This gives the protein CSAGLAGTGNEQYF.

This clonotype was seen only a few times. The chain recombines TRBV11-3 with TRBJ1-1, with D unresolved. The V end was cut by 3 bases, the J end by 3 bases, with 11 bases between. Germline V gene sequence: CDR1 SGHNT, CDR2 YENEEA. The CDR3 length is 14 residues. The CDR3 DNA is TGTGCCAGCAGCTTCATACCGGTCGACACTGAAGCTTTCTTT. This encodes CASSFIPVDTEAFF.